This TCR beta chain was recorded in a study of CD8 T cells in ankylosing spondylitis. Germline V lookup: CDR1 MNHEY, CDR2 SMNVEV (reference sequence). V was shortened by 6 bases and J by 6 bases, with 12 bases between the two germline ends. The CDR3 is made up of 13 amino acids. TCRdb re-called the 5' RACE reads with MiXCR, one entry per CDR3 protein. The sample contains hundreds of thousands of distinct CDR3 sequences, roughly 13% of which appear only once. Study results and limitations: Enrichment of disease-linked clones was reportedly significant in matched ankylosing spondylitis synovial fluid. For ankylosing spondylitis blood, a TCR beta motif of 8 or 9 highly homologous variants appeared characteristic.

As for this clonotype: What it recognizes is unknown.

V and J are TRBV27 and TRBJ1-5; D not resolved. The sequencing input was blood, either unsorted or a sorted T cell fraction (not recorded which). The TCR was taken from a male donor with ankylosing spondylitis. The CDR3 here is CASRYRPGQPQHF. The CDR3 region has the DNA TGTGCCAGCAGATACCGCCCCGGTCAGCCCCAGCATTTT.